The 11 T cell receptor beta chains presented below share a single source sample, sequenced in a study of blood T cell repertoires in COVID-19. Measured with immunoSEQ multiplex PCR; TCRdb has only the in-frame clones, and not every one. The sample records about 290,000 clones, 75% to 90% being singletons. Sequenced sample: PBMCs or T cells enriched from blood (not recorded which). Every receptor here comes from a woman between 40 and 55 years old who had recovered from COVID-19.

J is TRBJ2-1 and V is TRBV4-2, with TRBD2 identical over 7 bases. Looked up from germline, CDR1 is LGHNA and CDR2 is YNFKEQ. The V and J ends lost 0 bases and 0 bases, in that order; junction bases with no gene match: 8. The CDR3 loop spans 18 amino acids. CDR3 DNA: TGTGCCAGCAGCCAAGATCGGGGCGGGGGAAGCTCCTACAATGAGCAGTTCTTC. Translating gives CASSQDRGGGSSYNEQFF.

In nucleotides, the CDR3 is TGTGCCAGTCTACCCTCGACAGCAACTAATGAAAAACTGTTTTTT. Translated: CASLPSTATNEKLFF. The chain combines TRBV19 with TRBJ1-4; D might be TRBD1 (5 bases). Germline assignment: CDR1 LNHDA and CDR2 SQIVND (reference sequence). This CDR3 contains 15 residues. Trimming left V 8 bases short and J 0 bases short, with 13 bases between.

Notes on this clone: The sample has other DNA sequences that encode this CDR3 too. The rearrangement links TRBV28 to TRBJ1-2, with 7 bases aligning to TRBD1. The junction had 0 bases not matched to a gene; V was cut back by 3 bases and J by 5 bases. The CDR3 loop spans 12 amino acids. The germline CDR1 and CDR2 sequences are MDHEN and SYDVKM. The CDR3: CASSFRGYGYTF. The CDR3 DNA is TGTGCCAGCAGTTTCAGGGGGTATGGCTACACCTTC.

In this sample, this clone turned up a few times. The rearrangement uses TRBV4-1 and TRBJ2-1, with no clear D. The CDR3 runs 16 residues. Germline V gives CDR1 MGHRA, CDR2 YSYEKL. Between the trimmed V and J ends, which lost 0 bases and 2 bases, there was a span of 11 bases. CDR3: CASSQDSPRPYNEQFF. The CDR3 nucleotides are TGCGCCAGCAGCCAAGATTCTCCCAGGCCCTACAATGAGCAGTTCTTC.

V is TRBV5-1 and J is TRBJ2-1; TRBD2 agrees at 8 bases. The ends lost 0 bases at V and 7 bases at J; junction bases unmatched: 9. This CDR3 spans 16 amino acids. Germline V gene sequence: CDR1 SGHRS, CDR2 YFSETQ. CDR3 loop: CASSLVGSGAGNEQFF. The CDR3 DNA is TGCGCCAGCAGCTTGGTGGGTAGCGGGGCCGGGAATGAGCAGTTCTTC.

The gene calls are TRBV10-3 and TRBJ2-7; 7 positions agree with TRBD2. The CDR3 totals 14 residues. Germline CDR1 and CDR2: ENHRY and SYGVKD. With 10 bases clipped from V and 5 bases from J, the junction kept 14 bases outside the gene matches. CDR3 nucleotide sequence: TGTGCCACCCGAGCGGGGACGCCGGGGGACGAGCAGTACTTC. This encodes CATRAGTPGDEQYF.

This chain joins TRBV7-3 and TRBJ1-2; TRBD1 aligns across 7 bases. From germline, CDR1 is SGHTA and CDR2 FQGTGA. The CDR3 length is 14 residues. The trim removed 6 bases at V and 7 bases at J, leaving 11 bases unmatched. The CDR3 nucleotides read TGTGCCAGCAGTGTTAGAGGGGGCATTGGTGGCTACACCTTC. It encodes CASSVRGGIGGYTF.

Turning to this clone: At the DNA level, this CDR3 is encoded by other sequences in the same sample as well. The chain employs TRBV6-5 and TRBJ1-1; a weak D match, TRBD1 (6 bases). Trimming shortened V by 4 bases and J by 4 bases, and 7 bases separated the two germline ends. Germline V gene lookup returns CDR1 MNHEY and CDR2 SVGAGI. The CDR3 length is 12 residues. CDR3 in amino acids: CASSSRGTEAFF. CDR3 DNA: TGTGCCAGCAGTTCCAGGGGCACTGAAGCTTTCTTT.

The chain carries TRBV2 and TRBJ2-2, with 7 bases fitting TRBD1. Germline V gene lookup returns CDR1 SNHLY and CDR2 FYNNEI. CDR3 length: 17 amino acids. With V trimmed by 5 bases and J by 0 bases, 9 bases remained unmatched. The DNA for the CDR3 is TGTGCCAGCAGTTACGGGTCCGGGACAGCGAACACCGGGGAGCTGTTTTTT. Its translation is CASSYGSGTANTGELFF.

This clone was detected only once. J is TRBJ1-6 and V is TRBV30; possibly TRBD1 for D (6 bases). The CDR3 covers 16 residues. Trimming removed 0 bases from V and 7 bases from J, with 16 bases in between. Germline-derived CDR1 and CDR2 are GTSNPN and SVGIG (reference sequence). The CDR3 here is CAWSVSGGTWNSPLHF. Here the CDR3 DNA reads TGTGCCTGGAGTGTATCGGGGGGCACTTGGAATTCACCCCTCCACTTT.

The chain couples TRBV28 to TRBJ1-2; possibly TRBD1 for D (5 bases). V was shortened by 6 bases and J by 8 bases, with 16 bases between the two germline ends. This CDR3 is 13 amino acids long. Germline CDR1 MDHEN, CDR2 SYDVKM. Here the CDR3 DNA reads TGTGCCAGCAGGGCTCAGCCGCGGGGGGGCTACACCTTC. Encoded protein: CASRAQPRGGYTF.